Sequencing of this T cell receptor beta chain was carried out in a study of blood T cell repertoires in COVID-19. At the level of the study: Acute-phase and convalescent COVID-19 samples originated in the United States, Italy and Spain. In each case, the material was cDNA or gDNA derived from T cells, B-cell-depleted T cells, or PBMCs.

Trimming removed 3 bases from V and 1 base from J; junction bases left unmatched: 9. CDR1 SGDLS and CDR2 YYNGEE come from the germline V gene. CDR3 length: 19 amino acids. In the original analysis: Researchers report that nucleated cell counts were estimated from reference gene primer amplification. Method: immunoSEQ multiplex PCR; TCRdb's copy keeps in-frame clones and lacks some. V and J calls and clone size follow that table, whereas D and trimming were derived from the DNA. The sample carries 190,000 or so clones, nearly 90% recorded once. The chain is built from TRBV9 and TRBJ2-6, with TRBD1 identical over 11 bases. The TCR comes from a man aged 50-59 years with acute or convalescent COVID-19. Sequenced sample: peripheral blood. In DNA form, the CDR3 reads TGTGCCAGCAGCGAAACCCGGGACAGGGGGTTATCTGGGGCCAACGTCCTGACTTTC. This encodes CASSETRDRGLSGANVLTF. Variable domain in full (rest from reference TRBV9 and TRBJ2-6): DSGVTQTPKHLITATGQRVTLRCSPRSGDLSVYWYQQSLDQGLQFLIQYYNGEERAKGNILERFSAQQFPDLHSELNLSSLELGDSALYFCASSETRDRGLSGANVLTFGAGSRLTVL.